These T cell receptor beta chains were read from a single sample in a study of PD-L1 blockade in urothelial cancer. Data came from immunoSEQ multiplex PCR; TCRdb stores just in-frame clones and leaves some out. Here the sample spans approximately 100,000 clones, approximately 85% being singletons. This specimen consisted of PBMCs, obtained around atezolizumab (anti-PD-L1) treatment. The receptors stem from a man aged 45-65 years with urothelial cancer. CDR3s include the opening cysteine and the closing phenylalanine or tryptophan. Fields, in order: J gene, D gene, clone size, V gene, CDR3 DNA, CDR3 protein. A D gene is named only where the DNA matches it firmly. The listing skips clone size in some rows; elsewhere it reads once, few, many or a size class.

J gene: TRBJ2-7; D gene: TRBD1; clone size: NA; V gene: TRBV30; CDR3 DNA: TGTGCCTTCGGGACAGGGGGGATTGTCGAGCAGTACTTC; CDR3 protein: CAFGTGGIVEQYF
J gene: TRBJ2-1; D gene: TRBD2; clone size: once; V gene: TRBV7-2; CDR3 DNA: TGTGCCAGCAGCTCTGCGACTAGCGGGAGATGGGGTGAGCAGTTCTTC; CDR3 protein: CASSSATSGRWGEQFF
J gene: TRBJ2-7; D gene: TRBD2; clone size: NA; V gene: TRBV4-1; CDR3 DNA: TGCGCCAGCAGCCCAGTCTCCGGGACTAGCGGGAGTATCTACGAGCAGTACTTC; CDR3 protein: CASSPVSGTSGSIYEQYF
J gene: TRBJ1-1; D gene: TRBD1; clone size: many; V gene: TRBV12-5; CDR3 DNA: TGTGCTAGTGGCCCGGGACAGGGGAGGACTGAAGCTTTCTTT; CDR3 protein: CASGPGQGRTEAFF
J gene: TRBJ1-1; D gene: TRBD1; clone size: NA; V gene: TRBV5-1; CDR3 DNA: TGCGCCAGCAGCTTACAGGGGCGCAGGGGTGGAAGTGAAGCTTTCTTT; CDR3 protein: CASSLQGRRGGSEAFF
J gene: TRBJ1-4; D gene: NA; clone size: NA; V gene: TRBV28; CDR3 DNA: TGTGCCAGCAGCCAACTAACTAATGAAAAACTGTTTTTT; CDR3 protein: CASSQLTNEKLFF
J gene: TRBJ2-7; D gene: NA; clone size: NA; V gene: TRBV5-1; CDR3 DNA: TGCGCCAGCAGTTACAGTTCAGCGGCCTACGAGCAGTACTTC; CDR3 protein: CASSYSSAAYEQYF
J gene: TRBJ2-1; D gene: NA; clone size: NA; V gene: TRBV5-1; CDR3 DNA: TGCGCCAGCACACAGACCGCCTACAATGAGCAGTTCTTC; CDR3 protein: CASTQTAYNEQFF
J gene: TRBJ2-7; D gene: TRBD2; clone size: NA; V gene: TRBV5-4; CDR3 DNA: TGTGCCAGCAGCCAGAGCGGGAGGGCCTCACGGGAGCAGTACTTC; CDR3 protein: CASSQSGRASREQYF
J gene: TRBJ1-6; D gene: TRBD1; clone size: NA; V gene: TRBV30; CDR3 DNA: TGTGCCTGGGGTCCGGGACAGGGGGTGATAAATTCACCCCTCCACTTT; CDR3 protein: CAWGPGQGVINSPLHF
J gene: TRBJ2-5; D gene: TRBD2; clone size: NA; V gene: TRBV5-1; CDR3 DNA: TGCGCCAGCAGCTTGCTGGGAGGGGCCTTGGGGATGAAGACCCAGTACTTC; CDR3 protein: CASSLLGGALGMKTQYF
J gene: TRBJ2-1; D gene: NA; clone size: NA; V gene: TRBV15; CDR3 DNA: TGTGCCACCAGCAGAGAGGGGAGCTCCTACAATGAGCAGTTCTTC; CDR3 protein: CATSREGSSYNEQFF
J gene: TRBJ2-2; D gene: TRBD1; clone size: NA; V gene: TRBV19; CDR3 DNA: TGTGCCAGTAGGGGCGGGACAGGGAACACCGGGGAGCTGTTTTTT; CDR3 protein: CASRGGTGNTGELFF
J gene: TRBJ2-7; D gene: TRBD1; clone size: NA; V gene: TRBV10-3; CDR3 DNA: TGTGCCATCAGTCCACGGGACAGGGCATACGAGCAGTACTTC; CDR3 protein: CAISPRDRAYEQYF
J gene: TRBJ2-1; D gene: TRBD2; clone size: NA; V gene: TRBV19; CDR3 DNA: TGTGCCAGTAGTCGGACTAGCGGGGAATACAATGAGCAGTTCTTC; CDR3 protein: CASSRTSGEYNEQFF
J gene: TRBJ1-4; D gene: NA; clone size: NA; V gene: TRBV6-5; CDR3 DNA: TGTGCCAGCAGTTACAGTGGGAGGGGGGAAAAACTGTTTTTT; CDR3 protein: CASSYSGRGEKLFF
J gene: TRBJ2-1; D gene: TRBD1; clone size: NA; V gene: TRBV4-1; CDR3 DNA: TGCGCCAGCAGCCAGACAGGGAATTCCTACAATGAGCAGTTCTTC; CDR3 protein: CASSQTGNSYNEQFF
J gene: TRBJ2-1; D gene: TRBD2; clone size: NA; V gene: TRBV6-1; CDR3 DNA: TGTGCCAGCAACCCGGGACTAGCGGGAGATAATGAGCAGTTCTTC; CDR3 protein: CASNPGLAGDNEQFF
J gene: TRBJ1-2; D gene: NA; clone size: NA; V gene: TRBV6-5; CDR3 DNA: TGTGCCAGCAGTTACTCGGAGAGAAATGGCTACACCTTC; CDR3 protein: CASSYSERNGYTF
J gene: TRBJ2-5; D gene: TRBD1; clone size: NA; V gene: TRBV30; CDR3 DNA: TGTGCCTGGAGTGAGGACAGGGTCGAGACCCAGTACTTC; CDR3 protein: CAWSEDRVETQYF
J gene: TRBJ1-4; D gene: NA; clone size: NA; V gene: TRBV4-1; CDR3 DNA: TGCGCCAGCAGCCAAGTCAGGGGAAGGACACCAACTAATGAAAAACTGTTTTTT; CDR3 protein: CASSQVRGRTPTNEKLFF
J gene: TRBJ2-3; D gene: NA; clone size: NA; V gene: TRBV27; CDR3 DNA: TGTGCCAGCAGCTCCCTAAACACAGATACGCAGTATTTT; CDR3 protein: CASSSLNTDTQYF
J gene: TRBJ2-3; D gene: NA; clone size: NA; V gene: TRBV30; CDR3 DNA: TGTGCCTTTACTCAGGGGTTTCATACGCAGTATTTT; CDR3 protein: CAFTQGFHTQYF
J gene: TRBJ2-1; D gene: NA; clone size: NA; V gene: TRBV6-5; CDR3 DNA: TGTGCCAGCAGTTTAAACGGACAGTACAATGAGCAGTTCTTC; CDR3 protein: CASSLNGQYNEQFF
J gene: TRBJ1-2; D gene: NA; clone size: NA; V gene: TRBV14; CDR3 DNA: TGTGCCAGCAGCCAAGGTTACGGGTTCTATGGCTACACCTTC; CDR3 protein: CASSQGYGFYGYTF
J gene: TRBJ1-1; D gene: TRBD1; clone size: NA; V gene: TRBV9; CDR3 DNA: TGTGCCAGCAGCGTAGGGACAGGGAGCACTGAAGCTTTCTTT; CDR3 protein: CASSVGTGSTEAFF
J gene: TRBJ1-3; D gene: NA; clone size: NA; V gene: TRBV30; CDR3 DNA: TGTGCCTGGAGGACAGCAGGAAACACCATATATTTT; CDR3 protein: CAWRTAGNTIYF
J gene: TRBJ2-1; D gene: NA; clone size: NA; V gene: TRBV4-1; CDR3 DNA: TGCGCCAGCAGCCAAGTGGGTAGCGGTAATGAGCAGTTCTTC; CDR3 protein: CASSQVGSGNEQFF
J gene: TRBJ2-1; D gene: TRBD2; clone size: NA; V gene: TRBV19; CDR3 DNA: TGTGCCAGTAGTCCCCAAGCGGGAGGACGTCATGAGCAGTTCTTC; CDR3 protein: CASSPQAGGRHEQFF
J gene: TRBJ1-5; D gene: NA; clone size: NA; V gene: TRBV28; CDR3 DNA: TGTGCCAGCAGTTTGGGGCAGTTCAATCAGCCCCAGCATTTT; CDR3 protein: CASSLGQFNQPQHF
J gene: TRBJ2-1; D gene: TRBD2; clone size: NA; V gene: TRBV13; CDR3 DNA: TGTGCCAGCAGCGGGACTACCTACAATGAGCAGTTCTTC; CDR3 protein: CASSGTTYNEQFF
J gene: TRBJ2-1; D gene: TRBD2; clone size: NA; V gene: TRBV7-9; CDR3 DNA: TGTGCCAGCAGGTCCCCGGCCCCTAGCGGGAGCCCCAATGAGCAGTTCTTC; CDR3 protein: CASRSPAPSGSPNEQFF
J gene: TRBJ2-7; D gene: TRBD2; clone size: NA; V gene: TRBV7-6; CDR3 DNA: TGTGCCAGCAGCCCACGGACTAGCGGGGTCTACGAGCAGTACTTC; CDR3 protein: CASSPRTSGVYEQYF
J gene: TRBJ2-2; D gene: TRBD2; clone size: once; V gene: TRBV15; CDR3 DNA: TGTGCCACACAACTAGCGGGAGTCTGGACCGGGGAGCTGTTTTTT; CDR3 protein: CATQLAGVWTGELFF
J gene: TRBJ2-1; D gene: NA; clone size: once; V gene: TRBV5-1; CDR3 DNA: TGCGCCAGCAGCTTGGGGGGAGTCTACTCCTACAATGAGCAGTTCTTC; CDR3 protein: CASSLGGVYSYNEQFF
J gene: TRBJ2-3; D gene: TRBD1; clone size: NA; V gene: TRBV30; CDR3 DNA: TGTGCCTGCAACGGACAGGAAGGGGTAGGGGGCACAGATACGCAGTATTTT; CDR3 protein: CACNGQEGVGGTDTQYF
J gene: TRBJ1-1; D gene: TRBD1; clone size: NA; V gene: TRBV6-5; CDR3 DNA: TGTGCCAGCAGTTCCCCGGGGACAGGGAGCGCTCTCTTT; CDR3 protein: CASSSPGTGSALF
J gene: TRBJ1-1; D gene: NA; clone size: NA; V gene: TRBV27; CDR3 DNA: TGTGCCAGCACTCCCGGGTGGGGGAGGACTGAAGCTTTCTTT; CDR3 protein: CASTPGWGRTEAFF
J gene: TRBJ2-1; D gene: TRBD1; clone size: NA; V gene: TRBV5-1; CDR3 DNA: TGCGCCAGCAGCTACGGACAGGGGGGCTACAATGAGCAGTTCTTC; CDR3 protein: CASSYGQGGYNEQFF
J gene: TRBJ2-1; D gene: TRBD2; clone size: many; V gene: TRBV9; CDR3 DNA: TGTGCCAGCAGCGCGGGACTAGCGGGGGGCAATGAGCAGTTCTTC; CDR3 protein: CASSAGLAGGNEQFF
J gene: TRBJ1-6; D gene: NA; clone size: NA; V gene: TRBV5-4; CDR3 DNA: TGTGCCAGCAGCGTGACGGGAGTGAATTCACCCCTCCACTTT; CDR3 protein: CASSVTGVNSPLHF
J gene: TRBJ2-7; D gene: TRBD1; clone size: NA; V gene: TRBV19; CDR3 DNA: TGTGCCAGTAGTGGGAGGACAGGGCCGACCTACGAGCAGTACTTC; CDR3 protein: CASSGRTGPTYEQYF